The next 32 T cell receptor beta chains were all read from a single sample in a study of blood T cells in healthy people across ages. Combining a sample-barcoded 5' primer with a J-beta primer mix, a second PCR ran for roughly 7 to 12 cycles. One entry per CDR3 protein results from TCRdb running MiXCR on the 5' RACE reads. The repertoire includes hundreds of thousands of distinct CDR3 sequences, around 45% of them detected once, and nearly 20% sits in the top ten. Sequencing was performed on blood. The receptors were sampled from a man aged 55 to 70 in good health.

J is TRBJ1-5 and V is TRBV7-9; D not resolved. Deletions cut 5 bases from V and 2 bases from J, with 10 bases between. CDR1 SEHNR and CDR2 FQNEAQ come from the germline V gene (reference sequence). The CDR3 extends over 14 amino acids. CDR3 region: CASSVNQGNQPQHF. The CDR3 nucleotides are TGTGCCAGCAGCGTAAATCAGGGCAATCAGCCCCAGCATTTT.

J is TRBJ2-7 and V is TRBV6-5; TRBD2 matches at 7 bases. The J call may be in error: the DNA end matches TRBJ2-5 better. The CDR3 covers 14 residues. CDR1 is MNHEY and CDR2 is SVGAGI in the germline V gene. CDR3 residues: CAGTPLAGEETQYF. CDR3 DNA sequence: TGTGCCGGCACCCCCTTGGCGGGGGAGGAGACCCAGTACTTC.

To note about this clonotype: A read error may produce the germline difference seen at one junction end. The V and J genes are TRBV5-1 and TRBJ2-6; no firm D call. The CDR3 sequence is 15 residues long. Germline lookup yields CDR1 SGHRS and CDR2 YFSETQ. CDR3 residues: CAGSETVPGANVLTF. The CDR3 bases are TGCGCCGGCAGCGAAACAGTCCCTGGGGCCAACGTCCTGACTTTC.

This clonotype has just a few counts. The genes are TRBV20-1 and TRBJ2-3; no reliable D call. The CDR3 totals 11 residues. Trimming removed 0 bases at V and 11 bases at J, with 9 bases between. Per the germline V gene, CDR1 is DFQATT and CDR2 is SNEGSKA (reference sequence). In nucleotides, the CDR3 is TGCAGTGCTAGAGAACCTGGCGGGCAGTATTTT. Its protein is CSAREPGGQYF.

This clonotype occurred a few times. This chain uses TRBV6-5 with TRBJ2-4; 14 nucleotides line up with TRBD2. CDR1 and CDR2 (germline): MNHEY, SVGAGI. The CDR3 length is 16 residues. The J segment lost 4 bases and the V segment lost 4 bases, leaving 3 bases of the junction unmatched. The CDR3 bases are TGTGCCAGCAGTTCCGGGACTAGCGGGGGTAAAAACATTCAGTACTTC. Translating it yields CASSSGTSGGKNIQYF.

The V and J genes are TRBV6-2 or TRBV6-3 and TRBJ2-5; 9 bases are a match to TRBD1. The J call may not be correct, given that the DNA end is closer to TRBJ2-7. CDR1 is MNHEY, CDR2 SVGEGT, per germline. The CDR3 runs 14 residues. CDR3 region: CASKTGTGSYEQYF. The DNA of the CDR3 is TGTGCCAGCAAGACCGGGACAGGGAGTTACGAGCAGTACTTC.

V is TRBV6-2 or TRBV6-3 and J is TRBJ1-5; D not certain. Germline values: CDR1 MNHEY, CDR2 SVGEGT. Trimming shortened V by 0 bases and J by 7 bases, and 10 bases separated the two germline ends. The CDR3 is 14 residues long. DNA for the CDR3: TGTGCCAGCAGTTACTCGAGTAAGGGACAGCCCCAGCATTTT. Encoded protein: CASSYSSKGQPQHF.

In this sample, this clonotype turned up many times. This rearrangement joins TRBV29-1 to TRBJ2-7, with a tentative D call TRBD1 (5 bases). The germline V gene has CDR1 SQVTM and CDR2 ANQGSEA. The CDR3 runs 11 residues. V gave up 4 bases and J gave up 3 bases, with 7 bases separating them. The CDR3 region has the DNA TGCAGCGTTGGCAGGGACTACGAGCAGTACTTC. Translation: CSVGRDYEQYF.

This clonotype turned up a few times. The rearrangement links TRBV5-1 to TRBJ2-2; TRBD1 agrees at 9 bases. Germline CDR1 SGHRS, CDR2 YFSETQ. This CDR3 has 16 amino acids. With V trimmed by 4 bases and J by 4 bases, 8 bases remained unmatched. CDR3 sequence reads: CASSPGTGSITGELFF. The CDR3 nucleotides are TGCGCCAGCAGCCCTGGGACAGGGTCTATCACCGGGGAGCTGTTTTTT. Full variable domain (outside the CDR3, taken from reference TRBV5-1 and TRBJ2-2): KAGVTQTPRYLIKTRGQQVTLSCSPISGHRSVSWYQQTPGQGLQFLFEYFSETQRNKGNFPGRFSGRQFSNSRSEMNVSTLELGDSALYLCASSPGTGSITGELFFGEGSRLTVL.

Points on this clonotype: A read error may explain this, as a much larger clone is one base away. This CDR3 reads CVSSQGNAGANVLTF. In DNA form, the CDR3 reads TGCGTCAGCAGCCAAGGGAACGCTGGGGCCAACGTCCTGACTTTC. The rearrangement uses TRBV4-1 and TRBJ2-6; D not certain. Germline lookup yields CDR1 MGHRA and CDR2 YSYEKL. CDR3 length: 15 amino acids.

In its sample, this clonotype was seen a few times. V is TRBV12-3 or TRBV12-4 and J is TRBJ2-1, with TRBD2 matching over 10 bases. J lost 9 bases, V lost 2 bases, and 4 bases had no gene match. The CDR3 spans 14 residues. CDR3 sequence reads: CASSLSSGGFEQFF. CDR3 in DNA: TGTGCCAGCAGTTTATCTAGCGGGGGTTTTGAGCAGTTCTTC.

The CDR3 nucleotides are TGTGCCATCAGGCCCGAACTAGCGGGGGTAGAAAACATTCAGTACTTC. As protein: CAIRPELAGVENIQYF. This chain uses TRBV10-3 with TRBJ2-4; 11 bases line up with TRBD2. V was clipped by 6 bases and J by 5 bases; unmatched bases: 9. This CDR3 spans 16 amino acids. CDR1 is ENHRY, CDR2 SYGVKD, per germline.

The gene calls are TRBV7-9 and TRBJ2-1; D is uncertain. V was cut by 6 bases and J by 12 bases, with 15 bases left in between. The CDR3 is made up of 12 amino acids. Germline CDR1 and CDR2: SEHNR and FQNEAQ (reference sequence). Here the CDR3 DNA reads TGTGCCAGCAGTCCCTTTCCTAACGGGCAGTTCTTC. The encoded protein is CASSPFPNGQFF.

The chain has TRBV7-2 and TRBJ2-7, with D perhaps matching TRBD2 (5 bases). Trimming removed 1 base at V and 4 bases at J, with 17 bases between. Germline CDR1 and CDR2: SGHTA and FQGNSA. CDR3 size: 16 residues. The CDR3: CASSLGWRSTYYEQYF. In DNA form, the CDR3 reads TGTGCCAGCAGCTTAGGTTGGAGGAGTACCTATTACGAGCAGTACTTC.

The V call is TRBV11-2, the J call TRBJ2-7; 7 nucleotides align to TRBD1. V trimming: 1 base; J trimming: 4 bases; junction bases outside the gene matches: 10. The germline CDR1 and CDR2 sequences are SGHAT and FQNNGV. The CDR3 has 16 amino acids. The CDR3 spells CASSLAYRGQSYEQYF. The CDR3 nucleotides are TGTGCCAGCAGCTTAGCATACCGGGGACAGTCTTACGAGCAGTACTTC.

The chain recombines TRBV7-2 with TRBJ2-5; a weak D match, TRBD2 (5 bases). CDR1 is SGHTA and CDR2 is FQGNSA in the germline V gene. The CDR3 totals 13 residues. V lost 5 bases and J lost 5, with 12 bases in between. CDR3 nucleotides: TGTGCCAGCAGCGCATGGACTCGGGAGACCCAGTACTTC. This encodes CASSAWTRETQYF.

This chain connects TRBV5-1 to TRBJ2-1, with D possibly TRBD1 on 5 matching bases. Deletions cut 0 bases from V and 7 bases from J, with 14 bases between. CDR1 SGHRS and CDR2 YFSETQ come from the germline V gene. The CDR3 spans 15 residues. The CDR3 region is CASSLDVGAFNEQFF. Written as DNA, the CDR3 is TGCGCCAGCAGCTTGGATGTTGGGGCGTTTAATGAGCAGTTCTTC. Supplemented by reference TRBV5-1 and TRBJ2-1, the full variable domain reads KAGVTQTPRYLIKTRGQQVTLSCSPISGHRSVSWYQQTPGQGLQFLFEYFSETQRNKGNFPGRFSGRQFSNSRSEMNVSTLELGDSALYLCASSLDVGAFNEQFFGPGTRLTVL.

The rearrangement joins TRBV6-2 or TRBV6-3 to TRBJ2-3; D tentatively reads TRBD1 or TRBD2 (5 bases each). The V gene lost 5 bases and the J gene lost 5 bases, with 14 bases spanning the gap. Per germline, CDR1 MNHEY and CDR2 SVGEGT. The CDR3 spans 14 residues. The CDR3 protein is CASSRGASQDTQYF. In DNA, the CDR3 is TGTGCCAGCAGTAGGGGAGCCAGCCAAGATACGCAGTATTTT.

This clonotype turned up a few times. The chain combines TRBV4-1 with TRBJ1-1; 8 nucleotides agree with TRBD1. Germline trimming cut 0 bases from V and 6 bases from J; bases unmatched to any gene: 6. This CDR3 contains 15 residues. Per the germline V gene, CDR1 is MGHRA and CDR2 is YSYEKL. CDR3 DNA: TGCGCCAGCAGCCAAGACGGACAGGGTAACTCTGAAGCTTTCTTT. Protein sequence: CASSQDGQGNSEAFF.

The genes are TRBV27 and TRBJ2-1; 8 bases match TRBD1. The J call may be faulty, since TRBJ2-7 better matches the DNA end. The CDR3 extends over 13 amino acids. Germline V gives CDR1 MNHEY, CDR2 SMNVEV (reference sequence). DNA for the CDR3: TGTGCCAGCGCAGGGGGCAGGTACAATGAGCAGTACTTC. This encodes CASAGGRYNEQYF.

In nucleotides, the CDR3 is TGCAGTGCTCCAAGGGTGGGTTCTGGGGCCAACGTCCTGACTTTC. Amino acids: CSAPRVGSGANVLTF. The chain recombines TRBV20-1 with TRBJ2-6; D not resolved. CDR1 and CDR2 from the germline V gene are DFQATT and SNEGSKA (reference sequence). Trimming cost V 5 bases and J 1 base, with 12 bases left between them. The CDR3 is 15 residues long.

The chain combines TRBV12-3 or TRBV12-4 with TRBJ1-2; D may be TRBD1 (6 bases). The CDR3 is 13 amino acids. V shed 4 bases and J shed 2 bases, with 8 bases lying between them. The CDR3 DNA follows: TGTGCCAGCAGTTGGGACAAGAACTATGGCTACACCTTC. It codes for CASSWDKNYGYTF.

The chain recombines TRBV20-1 with TRBJ2-4; perhaps TRBD2 as D (5 bases). Trimming left V 0 bases short and J 0 bases short, with 9 bases between. Germline CDR1 DFQATT, CDR2 SNEGSKA (reference sequence). The CDR3 length is 15 residues. The CDR3 sequence is CSARDLRGAKNIQYF. The CDR3 coding sequence is TGCAGTGCTAGAGATCTCCGGGGAGCCAAAAACATTCAGTACTTC.

The chain joins TRBV2 to TRBJ2-2; 7 nucleotides agree with TRBD2. The J segment lost 1 base and the V segment lost 6 bases, leaving 5 bases of the junction unmatched. Per germline, CDR1 SNHLY and CDR2 FYNNEI. This CDR3 comprises 15 residues. CDR3 region: CASRSGTMNTGELFF. CDR3 in DNA: TGTGCCAGCAGATCCGGGACTATGAACACCGGGGAGCTGTTTTTT.

This chain uses TRBV6-2 or TRBV6-3 with TRBJ2-3; possibly TRBD2 for D (5 bases). V was cut by 7 bases and J by 3 bases, with 11 bases left in between. The germline V gene has CDR1 MNHEY and CDR2 SVGEGT. The CDR3 length is 13 residues. As DNA, the CDR3 is TGTGCCAGCACCCTCGCGGGTACAGATACGCAGTATTTT. It specifies CASTLAGTDTQYF.

This rearrangement joins TRBV7-9 to TRBJ1-5; TRBD1 aligns across 11 bases. Per the germline V gene, CDR1 is SEHNR and CDR2 is FQNEAQ (reference sequence). The CDR3 has 16 residues. V lost 0 bases, J lost 9 bases, and 7 bases stayed unmatched. The CDR3 here is CASSLARTGGGRPQHF. DNA for the CDR3: TGTGCCAGCAGCTTAGCGCGGACAGGGGGCGGTCGGCCCCAGCATTTT. The whole variable domain, filled in from reference TRBV7-9 and TRBJ1-5, reads DTGVSQNPRHKITKRGQNVTFRCDPISEHNRLYWYRQTLGQGPEFLTYFQNEAQLEKSRLLSDRFSAERPKGSFSTLEIQRTEQGDSAMYLCASSLARTGGGRPQHFGDGTRLSIL.

J is TRBJ1-2 and V is TRBV6-5; a weak D match, TRBD1 (5 bases). The CDR3 totals 14 residues. Germline CDR1 reads MNHEY; CDR2 reads SVGAGI. The V end was cut by 6 bases, the J end by 3 bases, with 14 bases between. Here the CDR3 reads CASRRGTNDYGYTF. For the CDR3, the DNA is TGTGCCAGCAGACGAGGGACTAACGACTATGGCTACACCTTC.

This clonotype was seen a few times. This chain joins TRBV20-1 and TRBJ2-7; 8 bases align to TRBD2. Germline CDR1 and CDR2: DFQATT and SNEGSKA (reference sequence). V shed 0 bases and J 4 bases; nucleotides not matched to a gene: 11. The length of the CDR3 is 16 residues. For the CDR3, the DNA is TGCAGTGCTAGAGATCGAAGAAGCGGGGGAGGGTACGAGCAGTACTTC. This gives the protein CSARDRRSGGGYEQYF.

The rearrangement uses TRBV29-1 and TRBJ1-1; D unresolved. Trimming cost V 6 bases and J 3 bases, with 14 bases left between them. CDR3 length: 13 residues. Germline CDR1 is SQVTM and CDR2 is ANQGSEA. The DNA for the CDR3 is TGCAGCGTATCAAAGGGATTGGACACTGAAGCTTTCTTT. Amino acid sequence: CSVSKGLDTEAFF.

The V and J genes are TRBV20-1 and TRBJ2-5, with D perhaps matching TRBD2 (6 bases). Judging by the DNA end, TRBJ2-7 fits better; the J call may be wrong. The CDR3 is 13 residues long. Germline V gene lookup returns CDR1 DFQATT and CDR2 SNEGSKA (reference sequence). CDR3 amino acids: CSATPGLSYEQYF. In nucleotides, the CDR3 is TGCAGTGCCACCCCGGGACTGAGCTACGAGCAGTACTTC.

The rearrangement links TRBV7-2 to TRBJ2-3; 9 nucleotides agree with TRBD2. CDR1 is SGHTA, CDR2 FQGNSA, per germline. The CDR3 runs to 17 residues. J was trimmed by 4 bases and V by 5 bases; bases with no gene match: 13. The CDR3 spells CASSRLGGGASADTQYF. CDR3 nucleotide sequence: TGTGCCAGCAGCCGACTCGGCGGGGGGGCTAGCGCAGATACGCAGTATTTT.

This rearrangement joins TRBV27 to TRBJ2-1, with D possibly TRBD2 on 5 matching bases. The V and J ends lost 1 base and 4 bases respectively, with 11 bases between them. There are 15 residues in the CDR3. The V gene's germline CDR1 is MNHEY and CDR2 SMNVEV (reference sequence). CDR3 loop: CASSLWGKRYNEQFF. The CDR3 DNA is TGTGCCAGCAGTTTATGGGGAAAGCGGTACAATGAGCAGTTCTTC.